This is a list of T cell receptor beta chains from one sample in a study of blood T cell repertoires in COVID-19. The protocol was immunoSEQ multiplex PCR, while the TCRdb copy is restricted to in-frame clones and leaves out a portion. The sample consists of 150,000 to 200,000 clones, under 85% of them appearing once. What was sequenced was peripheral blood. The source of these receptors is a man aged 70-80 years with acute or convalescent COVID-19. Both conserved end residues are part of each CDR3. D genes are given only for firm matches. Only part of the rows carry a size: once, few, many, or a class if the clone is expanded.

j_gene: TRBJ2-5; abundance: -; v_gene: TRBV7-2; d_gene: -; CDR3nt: TGTGCCAGCAGCCTGGTCTCGGGGGTGGGCGGAGAGACCCAGTACTTC; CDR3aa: CASSLVSGVGGETQYF
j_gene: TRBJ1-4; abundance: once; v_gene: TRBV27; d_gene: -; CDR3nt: TGTGCCAGCAGTTTATCTTTGGTGCTTTCCCGGGGAGAAAAACTGTTTTTT; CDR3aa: CASSLSLVLSRGEKLFF
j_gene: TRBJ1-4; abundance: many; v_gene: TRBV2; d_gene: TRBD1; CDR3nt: TGTGCCAGCAGAGGACAGGGGAATGAAAAACTGTTTTTT; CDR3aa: CASRGQGNEKLFF
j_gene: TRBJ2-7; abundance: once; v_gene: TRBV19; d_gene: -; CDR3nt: TGTGCCAGTAGTCGGGGGGCTTTTCTCTCCGACGAGCAGTACTTC; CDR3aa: CASSRGAFLSDEQYF
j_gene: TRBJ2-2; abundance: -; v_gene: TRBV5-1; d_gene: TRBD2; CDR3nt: TGCGCCCGCACGGTCGCGGGGGGGACGAACACCGGGGAGCTGTTTTTT; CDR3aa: CARTVAGGTNTGELFF
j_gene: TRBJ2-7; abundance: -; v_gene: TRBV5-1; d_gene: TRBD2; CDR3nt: TGCGCCAGCAGCTGGGAGGGGACTAGTGTCTACGAGCAGTACTTC; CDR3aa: CASSWEGTSVYEQYF
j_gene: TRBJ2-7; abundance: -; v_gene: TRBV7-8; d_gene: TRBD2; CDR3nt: TGTGCCAGCAGCGAGGGACTAGCTTCCTACGAGCAGTACTTC; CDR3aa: CASSEGLASYEQYF
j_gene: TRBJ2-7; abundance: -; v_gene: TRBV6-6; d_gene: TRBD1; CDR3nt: TGTGCCAGCGAGAATCAGGGGGCTGACTACGAGCAGTACTTC; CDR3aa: CASENQGADYEQYF
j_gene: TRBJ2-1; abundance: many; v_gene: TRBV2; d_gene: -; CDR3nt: TGTGCCAGCAGTCTTACAAGGGGGAGCTCCTACAATGAGCAGTTCTTC; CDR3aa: CASSLTRGSSYNEQFF
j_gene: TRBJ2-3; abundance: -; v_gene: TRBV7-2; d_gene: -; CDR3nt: TGTGCCAGCAGCCCCCGACTAGATACGCAGTATTTT; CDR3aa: CASSPRLDTQYF
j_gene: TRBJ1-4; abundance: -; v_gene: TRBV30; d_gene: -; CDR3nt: TGTGCCTGGGGGGGGGCGCTGAATGAAAAACTGTTTTTT; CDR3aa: CAWGGALNEKLFF
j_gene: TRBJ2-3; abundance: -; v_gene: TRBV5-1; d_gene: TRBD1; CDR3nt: TGCGCCAGCAGCCCCGGACAGGCCCTACGGGGAGATACGCAGTATTTT; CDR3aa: CASSPGQALRGDTQYF
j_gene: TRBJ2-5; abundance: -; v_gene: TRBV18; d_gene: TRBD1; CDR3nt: TGTGCCAGCTCACTTGACAGGGGGTGGCAAGAGACCCAGTACTTC; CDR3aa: CASSLDRGWQETQYF
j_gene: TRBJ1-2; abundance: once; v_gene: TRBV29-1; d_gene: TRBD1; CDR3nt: TGCAGCGTTGAAGATCCGGACAGGGGTCGTGGCTACACCTTC; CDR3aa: CSVEDPDRGRGYTF
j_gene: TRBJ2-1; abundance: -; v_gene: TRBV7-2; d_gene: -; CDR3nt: TGTGCCAGCAGCTTACTCGTTAGGGGGAATGAGCAGTTCTTC; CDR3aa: CASSLLVRGNEQFF
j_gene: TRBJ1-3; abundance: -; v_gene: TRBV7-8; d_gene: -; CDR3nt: TGTGCCAGCAGCTTCGGGGTAGGGAGCTCTGGAAACACCATATATTTT; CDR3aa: CASSFGVGSSGNTIYF
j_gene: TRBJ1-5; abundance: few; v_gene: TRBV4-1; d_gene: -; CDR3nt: TGCGCCAGCAGCCAAGAAATGCGCCCCAATCAGCCCCAGCATTTT; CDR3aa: CASSQEMRPNQPQHF